This TCR beta chain stems from a study of beta chain features in type 1 diabetes. Reverse transcription of all isolated RNA meant that expressed TCRB transcripts were sequenced. TCRdb's table, derived via immunoSEQ multiplex PCR, lists solely in-frame clones and lacks some. Here the sample spans under 300,000 clones, roughly 20% being singletons. The CDR3 is 17 residues long. The V gene's germline CDR1 is SNHLY and CDR2 FYNNEI. Trimming shortened V by 0 bases and J by 6 bases, and 19 bases separated the two germline ends. Study-wide points: TCRB CDR3s were moderately but significantly shorter in Type 1 diabetes patients in all four CD4+ subsets.

In its sample, this clone was seen a few times. Its target is not known. The chain carries TRBV2 and TRBJ2-3, with D maybe TRBD2 (6 bases). The specimen sequenced was naive CD4+ T cells from blood. The receptor was derived from a woman aged 40 to 50 with type 1 diabetes. The CDR3: CASSEALGTDWTDTQYF. In DNA, the CDR3 is TGTGCCAGCAGTGAAGCGCTAGGGACTGATTGGACGGATACGCAGTATTTT.